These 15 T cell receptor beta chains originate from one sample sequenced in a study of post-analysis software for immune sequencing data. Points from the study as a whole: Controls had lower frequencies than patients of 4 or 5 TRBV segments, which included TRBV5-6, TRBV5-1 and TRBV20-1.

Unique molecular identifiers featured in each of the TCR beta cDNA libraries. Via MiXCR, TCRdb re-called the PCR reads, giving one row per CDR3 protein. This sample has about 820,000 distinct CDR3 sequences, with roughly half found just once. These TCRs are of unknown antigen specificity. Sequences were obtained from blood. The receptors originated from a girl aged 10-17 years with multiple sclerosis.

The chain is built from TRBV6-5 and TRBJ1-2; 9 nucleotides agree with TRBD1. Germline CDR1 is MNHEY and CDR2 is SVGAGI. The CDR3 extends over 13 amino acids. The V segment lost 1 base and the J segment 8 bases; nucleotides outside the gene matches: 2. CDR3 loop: CASSYWTGEGYTF. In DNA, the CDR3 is TGTGCCAGCAGTTACTGGACAGGGGAGGGCTACACCTTC.

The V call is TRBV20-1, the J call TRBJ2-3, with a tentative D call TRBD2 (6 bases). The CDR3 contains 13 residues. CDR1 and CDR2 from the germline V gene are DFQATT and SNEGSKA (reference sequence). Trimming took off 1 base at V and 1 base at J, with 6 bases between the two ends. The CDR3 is CSARGGGTDTQYF. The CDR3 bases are TGCAGTGCTAGAGGGGGGGGCACAGATACGCAGTATTTT.

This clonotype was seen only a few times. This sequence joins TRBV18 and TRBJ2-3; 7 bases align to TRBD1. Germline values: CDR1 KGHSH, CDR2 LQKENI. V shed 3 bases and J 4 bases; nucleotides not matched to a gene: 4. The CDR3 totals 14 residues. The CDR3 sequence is CASSPRQGADTQYF. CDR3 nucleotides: TGTGCCAGCTCACCTCGACAGGGCGCAGATACGCAGTATTTT.

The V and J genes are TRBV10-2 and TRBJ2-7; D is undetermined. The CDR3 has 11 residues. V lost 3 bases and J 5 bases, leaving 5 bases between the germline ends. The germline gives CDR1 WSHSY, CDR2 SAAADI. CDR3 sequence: CASSEPDEQYF. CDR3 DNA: TGCGCCAGCAGTGAACCTGACGAGCAGTACTTC.

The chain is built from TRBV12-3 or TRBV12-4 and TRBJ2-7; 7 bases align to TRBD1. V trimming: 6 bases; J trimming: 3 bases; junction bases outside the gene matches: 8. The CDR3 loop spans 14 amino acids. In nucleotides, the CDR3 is TGTGCCAGCAGCCTACAGGGGATAAGCTACGAGCAGTACTTC. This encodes CASSLQGISYEQYF.

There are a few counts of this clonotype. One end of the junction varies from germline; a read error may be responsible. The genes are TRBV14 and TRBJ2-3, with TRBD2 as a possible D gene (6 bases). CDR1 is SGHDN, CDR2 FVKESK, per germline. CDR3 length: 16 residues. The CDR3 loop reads CAGSQGPSGFTDTQYF. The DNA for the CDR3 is TGTGCCGGCAGCCAAGGGCCCAGCGGGTTCACAGATACGCAGTATTTT.

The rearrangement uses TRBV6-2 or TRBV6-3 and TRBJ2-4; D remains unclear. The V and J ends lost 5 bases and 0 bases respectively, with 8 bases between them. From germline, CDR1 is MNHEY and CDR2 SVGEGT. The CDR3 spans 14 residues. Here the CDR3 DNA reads TGTGCCAGCAGTACGACGCTAGCCAAAAACATTCAGTACTTC. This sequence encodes CASSTTLAKNIQYF.

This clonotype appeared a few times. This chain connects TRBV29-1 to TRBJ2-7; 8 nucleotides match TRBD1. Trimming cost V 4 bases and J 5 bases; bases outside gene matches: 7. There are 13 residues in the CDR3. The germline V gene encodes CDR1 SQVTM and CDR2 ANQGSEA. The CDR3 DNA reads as TGCAGCGTTGCCCGGACAGGGTGGAACGAGCAGTACTTC. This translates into CSVARTGWNEQYF.

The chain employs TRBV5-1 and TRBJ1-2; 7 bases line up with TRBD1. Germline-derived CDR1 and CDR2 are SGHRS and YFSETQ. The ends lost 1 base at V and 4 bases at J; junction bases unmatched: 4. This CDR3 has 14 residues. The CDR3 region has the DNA TGCGCCAGCAGCTTGTCGGACAGGAGCTATGGCTACACCTTC. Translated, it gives CASSLSDRSYGYTF.

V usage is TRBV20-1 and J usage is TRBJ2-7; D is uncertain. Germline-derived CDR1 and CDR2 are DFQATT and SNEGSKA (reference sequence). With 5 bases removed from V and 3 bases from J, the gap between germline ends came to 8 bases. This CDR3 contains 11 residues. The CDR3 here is CSALRNYEQYF. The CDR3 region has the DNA TGCAGTGCTCTAAGGAACTACGAGCAGTACTTC.

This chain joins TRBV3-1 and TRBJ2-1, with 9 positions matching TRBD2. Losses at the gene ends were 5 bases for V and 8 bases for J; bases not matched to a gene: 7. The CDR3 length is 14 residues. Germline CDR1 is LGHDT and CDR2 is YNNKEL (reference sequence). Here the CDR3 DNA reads TGTGCCAGCAGCGGTAGCGGGAGATCGCATGAGCAGTTCTTC. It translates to CASSGSGRSHEQFF.

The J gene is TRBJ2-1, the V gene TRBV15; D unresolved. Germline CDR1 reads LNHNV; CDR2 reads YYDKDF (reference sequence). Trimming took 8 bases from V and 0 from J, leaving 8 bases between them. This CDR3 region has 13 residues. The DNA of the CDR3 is TGTGCCACCGCAGCGAGCTCCTACAATGAGCAGTTCTTC. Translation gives CATAASSYNEQFF.

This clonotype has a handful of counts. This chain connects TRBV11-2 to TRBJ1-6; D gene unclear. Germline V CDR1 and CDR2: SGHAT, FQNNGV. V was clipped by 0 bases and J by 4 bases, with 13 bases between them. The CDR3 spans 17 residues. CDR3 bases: TGTGCCAGCAGCTTAGAAAGTCGACGGACTTATAATTCACCCCTCCACTTT. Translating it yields CASSLESRRTYNSPLHF.

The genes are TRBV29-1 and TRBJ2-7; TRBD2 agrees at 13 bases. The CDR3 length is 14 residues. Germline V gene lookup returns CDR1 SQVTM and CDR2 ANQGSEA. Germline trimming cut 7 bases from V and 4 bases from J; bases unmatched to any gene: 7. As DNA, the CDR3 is TGCAGCGCCTTGACTAGCGGGGGGACATACGAGCAGTACTTC. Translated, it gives CSALTSGGTYEQYF.

The CDR3 here is CSARRTGVPYEQYF. The CDR3 DNA sequence: TGCAGTGCTAGGAGGACAGGGGTCCCCTACGAGCAGTACTTC. The chain is built from TRBV20-1 and TRBJ2-7, with 9 bases matching TRBD1. The CDR3 spans 14 residues. Germline assignment: CDR1 DFQATT and CDR2 SNEGSKA (reference sequence). The V gene end was trimmed by 3 bases and the J gene end by 2 bases; junction bases not matched to a gene: 5.